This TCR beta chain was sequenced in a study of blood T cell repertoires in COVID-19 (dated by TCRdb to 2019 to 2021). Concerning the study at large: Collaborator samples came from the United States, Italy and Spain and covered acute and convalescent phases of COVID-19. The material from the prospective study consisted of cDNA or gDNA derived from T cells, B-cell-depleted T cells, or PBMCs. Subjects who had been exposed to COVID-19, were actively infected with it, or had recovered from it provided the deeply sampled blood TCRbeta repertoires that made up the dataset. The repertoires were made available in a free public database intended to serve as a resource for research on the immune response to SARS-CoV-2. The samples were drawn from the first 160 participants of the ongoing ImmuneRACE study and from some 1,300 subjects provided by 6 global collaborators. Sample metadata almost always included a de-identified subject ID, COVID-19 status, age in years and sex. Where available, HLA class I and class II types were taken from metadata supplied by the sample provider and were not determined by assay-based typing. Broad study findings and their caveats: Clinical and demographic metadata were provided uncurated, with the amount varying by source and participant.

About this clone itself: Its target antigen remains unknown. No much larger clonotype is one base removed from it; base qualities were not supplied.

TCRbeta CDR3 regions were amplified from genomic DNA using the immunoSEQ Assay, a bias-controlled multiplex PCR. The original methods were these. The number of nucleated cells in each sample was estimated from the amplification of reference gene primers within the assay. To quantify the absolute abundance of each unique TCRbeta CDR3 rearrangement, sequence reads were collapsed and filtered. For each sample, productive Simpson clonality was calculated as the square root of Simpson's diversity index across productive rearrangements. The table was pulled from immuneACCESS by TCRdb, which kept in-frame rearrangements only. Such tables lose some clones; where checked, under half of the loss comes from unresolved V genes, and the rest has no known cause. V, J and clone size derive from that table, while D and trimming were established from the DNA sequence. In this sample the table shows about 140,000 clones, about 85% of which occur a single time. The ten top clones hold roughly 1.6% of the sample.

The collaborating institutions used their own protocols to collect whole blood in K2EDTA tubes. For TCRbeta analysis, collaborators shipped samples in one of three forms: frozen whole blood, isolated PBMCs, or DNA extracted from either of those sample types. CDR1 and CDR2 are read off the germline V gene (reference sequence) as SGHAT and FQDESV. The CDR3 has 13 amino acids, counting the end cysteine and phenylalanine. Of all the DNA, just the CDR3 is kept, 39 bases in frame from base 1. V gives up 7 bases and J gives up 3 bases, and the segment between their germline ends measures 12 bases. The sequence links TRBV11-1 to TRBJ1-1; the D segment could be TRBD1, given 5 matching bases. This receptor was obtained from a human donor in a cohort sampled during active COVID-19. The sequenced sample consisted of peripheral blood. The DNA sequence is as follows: TGTGCCAGCACTAGAAGGGGCGACACTGAAGCTTTCTTT. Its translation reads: CASTRRGDTEAFF. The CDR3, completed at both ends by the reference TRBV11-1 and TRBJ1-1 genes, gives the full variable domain EAEVAQSPRYKITEKSQAVAFWCDPISGHATLYWYRQILGQGPELLVQFQDESVVDDSQLPKDRFSAERLKGVDSTLKIQPAELGDSAMYLCASTRRGDTEAFFGQGTRLTVV.